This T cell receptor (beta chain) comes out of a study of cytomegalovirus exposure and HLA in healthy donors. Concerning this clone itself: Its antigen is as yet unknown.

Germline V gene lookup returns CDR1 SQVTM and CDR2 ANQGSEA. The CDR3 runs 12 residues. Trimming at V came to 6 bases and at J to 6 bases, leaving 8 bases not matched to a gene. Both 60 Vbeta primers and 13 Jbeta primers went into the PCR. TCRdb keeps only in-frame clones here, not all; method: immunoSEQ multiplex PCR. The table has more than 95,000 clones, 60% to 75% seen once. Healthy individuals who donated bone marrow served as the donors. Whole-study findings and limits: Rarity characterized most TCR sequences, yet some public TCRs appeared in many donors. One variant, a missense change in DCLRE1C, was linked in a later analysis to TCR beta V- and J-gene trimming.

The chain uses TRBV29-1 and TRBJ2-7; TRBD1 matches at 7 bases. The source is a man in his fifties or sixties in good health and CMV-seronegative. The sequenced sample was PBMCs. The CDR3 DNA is TGCAGCGTCCTAACAGGGGTGAGCGAGCAGTACTTC. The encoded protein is CSVLTGVSEQYF.